The sequence of this TCR beta chain was determined in a study of CD8 T cells in Susac syndrome. CD8+ and CD4+ T cells taken from blood had their TCR beta sequenced. The patients with Susac syndrome satisfied recently defined diagnostic criteria for either definite or probable disease. Random hexamers primed reverse transcription of about 0.45 to 1 ug RNA. A multiplex approach, immunoSEQ multiplex PCR, amplified TCR beta CDR3 across 54 Vbeta and 13 Jbeta. TCRdb analysed the immunoSEQ multiplex PCR reads with MiXCR anew, one entry per CDR3 protein. Here the sample spans approximately 190,000 distinct CDR3 sequences, approximately 95% being singletons. The TCR comes from a human donor with Susac syndrome. Sequencing input: CD8+ T cells from PBMCs.

CDR3 sequence (DNA): TGTGCCAGCAGCGCGGGTACTACAGGGGTTGAGCAGTTCTTC. Its protein product is CASSAGTTGVEQFF. This chain links TRBV9 with TRBJ2-1; 7 bases are a match to TRBD1. V lost 3 bases and J lost 9; bases outside the gene matches: 9. The germline gives CDR1 SGDLS, CDR2 YYNGEE. This CDR3 has 14 amino acids. The full variable domain, its missing parts supplied by reference TRBV9 and TRBJ2-1, is DSGVTQTPKHLITATGQRVTLRCSPRSGDLSVYWYQQSLDQGLQFLIQYYNGEERAKGNILERFSAQQFPDLHSELNLSSLELGDSALYFCASSAGTTGVEQFFGPGTRLTVL.